This TCR beta chain emerged from a study of spatial heterogeneity in lung cancer. The CDR3 contains 14 residues. The V and J ends lost 6 bases and 8 bases respectively, with 17 bases between them. Per the germline V gene, CDR1 is SGHRS and CDR2 is YFSETQ. By share, this clonotype counts as medium-sized (0.01 to 0.1%). Described time point: sample taken at primary tumor resection. TCRs were sequenced from unsorted whole RNA of tumor, nontumor lung or PBMC. The 65 or so donors had untreated early-stage non-small cell lung cancer. Each TCR cDNA molecule carried a unique molecular identifier. Via MiXCR, TCRdb re-called the 5' RACE reads, giving one row per CDR3 protein. The sample yields about 5,000 distinct CDR3 sequences, about 16% seen once.

This receptor was obtained from a male donor with early-stage non-small cell lung cancer. The chain recombines TRBV5-1 with TRBJ2-2, with D possibly being TRBD1 (5 bases). This material consisted of normal lung tissue next to the tumor, taken at surgery. Here the CDR3 DNA reads TGCGCCAGCATCGGAGAGACAGCTGTGGGGGAGCTGTTTTTT. Amino acid sequence: CASIGETAVGELFF.